The 13 T cell receptor beta chains reported below all come from one sample, sequenced in a study of OX40 agonist ivuxolimab in advanced cancers. Method: immunoSEQ multiplex PCR; TCRdb's copy keeps in-frame clones and lacks some. The repertoire has about 49,000 clones, 81% of them found once; the top ten carry approximately 5.8%. The starting material was CD4+ or CD8+ T cells sorted from blood, obtained in a trial of the OX40 agonist ivuxolimab. These receptors came from an adult with an advanced solid tumor such as melanoma, head and neck, liver or kidney cancer.

The chain combines TRBV27 with TRBJ2-3; 7 nucleotides match TRBD1. Germline V gene data show CDR1 as MNHEY and CDR2 as SMNVEV (reference sequence). The trim removed 6 bases at V and 6 bases at J, leaving 9 bases unmatched. This CDR3 contains 14 residues. CDR3 residues: CASRHAGGMDTQYF. CDR3 coding DNA: TGTGCCAGCAGACACGCAGGGGGAATGGATACGCAGTATTTT.

This chain connects TRBV6-6 to TRBJ2-5; D possibly uses TRBD1 or TRBD2 (5 bases each). Germline V gene data show CDR1 as MNHNY and CDR2 as SVGAGI (reference sequence). The CDR3 runs 13 residues. Trimming shortened V by 1 base and J by 13 bases, and 16 bases separated the two germline ends. CDR3 DNA sequence: TGTGCCAGCAGTTACTTCACCGGGACCGATCTGTACTTC. This codes for CASSYFTGTDLYF.

The V call is TRBV4-3, the J call TRBJ2-2, with 7 bases aligning to TRBD2. CDR3 length: 17 amino acids. The junction had 10 bases not matched to a gene; V was cut back by 0 bases and J by 6 bases. Germline CDR1 reads LGHNA; CDR2 reads YSLEER. CDR3: CASSQDRGREGSGELFF. The CDR3 nucleotides read TGCGCCAGCAGCCAAGATAGGGGCAGGGAGGGGTCCGGGGAGCTGTTTTTT.

The chain uses TRBV7-2 and TRBJ2-7; 11 positions agree with TRBD1. Trimming took 3 bases from V and 0 from J; bases not matched to a gene: 13. Germline V gene sequence: CDR1 SGHTA, CDR2 FQGNSA. The length of the CDR3 is 19 residues. For the CDR3, the DNA is TGTGCCAGCAGCTTTGTCGGGACAGGGGGTACTGCCAGCTCCTACGAGCAGTACTTC. Translated, it gives CASSFVGTGGTASSYEQYF.

This clone has only one observation. The gene calls are TRBV27 and TRBJ2-1, with D perhaps TRBD1 or TRBD2 (5 bases each). This CDR3 has 12 residues. The V gene lost 10 bases and the J gene lost 4 bases, with 11 bases spanning the gap. CDR1 MNHEY and CDR2 SMNVEV come from the germline V gene (reference sequence). CDR3: CATGGYYNEQFF. Here the CDR3 DNA reads TGTGCCACTGGGGGATATTACAATGAGCAGTTCTTC.

The chain is built from TRBV18 and TRBJ2-5; 14 positions agree with TRBD2. Germline V gene lookup returns CDR1 KGHSH and CDR2 LQKENI. CDR3 length: 18 amino acids. Unmatched junction bases numbered 10, after V lost 3 bases and J lost 4 bases. Written as DNA, the CDR3 is TGTGCCAGCTCACCCTTACCGGGACTAGCGGGAGAGAGAGAGACCCAGTACTTC. Protein sequence: CASSPLPGLAGERETQYF.

This clone was recorded a few times. The CDR3 sequence is CASRHASGNTIYF. CDR3 sequence (DNA): TGTGCCAGCAGGCACGCCTCTGGAAACACCATATATTTT. The chain recombines TRBV5-6 with TRBJ1-3, with no clear D. Germline V gives CDR1 SGHDT, CDR2 YYEEEE. The CDR3 has 13 residues. Trimming stripped 5 bases from V and 0 bases from J, with 6 bases between.

The chain joins TRBV25-1 to TRBJ1-5; the D gene is possibly TRBD1 (5 bases). The CDR3 has 16 residues. Germline V gives CDR1 MGHDK, CDR2 SYGVNS. The V and J ends lost 1 base and 1 base respectively, with 11 bases between them. CDR3 nucleotides: TGTGCCAGCAGTGAATCCTGGGGGGACAGCAATCAGCCCCAGCATTTT. Protein: CASSESWGDSNQPQHF.

The chain recombines TRBV2 with TRBJ2-2; D perhaps matches TRBD1 (6 bases). Trimming took off 7 bases at V and 6 bases at J, with 15 bases between the two ends. CDR1 and CDR2 (germline): SNHLY, FYNNEI. This CDR3 comprises 14 residues. Written as DNA, the CDR3 is TGTGCCAGCAATCCAGGGGTTGGACCCGGGGAGCTGTTTTTT. Its protein product is CASNPGVGPGELFF.

V usage is TRBV11-3 and J usage is TRBJ2-1; 7 nucleotides match TRBD2. The trim removed 0 bases at V and 4 bases at J, leaving 3 bases unmatched. Germline-derived CDR1 and CDR2 are SGHNT and YENEEA. This CDR3 contains 15 residues. As DNA, the CDR3 is TGTGCCAGCAGCTTAGAGTCAGCGGGGTACAATGAGCAGTTCTTC. It specifies CASSLESAGYNEQFF.

In its sample, this clone was seen once. V is TRBV9 and J is TRBJ2-7; tentative D call: TRBD2 (6 bases). The V and J ends lost 4 bases and 8 bases respectively, with 16 bases between them. In germline, CDR1 is SGDLS, CDR2 YYNGEE. The CDR3 length is 13 residues. The CDR3 coding sequence is TGTGCCAGCAGCCCCGGGACTGGCATTCAGCAGTACTTC. Its translation: CASSPGTGIQQYF.

V and J are TRBV4-3 and TRBJ2-1, with 10 bases fitting TRBD2. The CDR3 length is 15 residues. Losses at the gene ends were 1 base for V and 6 bases for J; bases not matched to a gene: 3. Germline CDR1 is LGHNA and CDR2 is YSLEER. The CDR3 nucleotides read TGCGCCAGCAGCCAAGGGACTAGCGGCTTCAATGAGCAGTTCTTC. Its translation: CASSQGTSGFNEQFF.

The rearrangement links TRBV19 to TRBJ2-1; a possible D gene is TRBD1 (6 bases). V was cut by 9 bases and J by 0 bases, with 18 bases left in between. Germline loops: CDR1 LNHDA, CDR2 SQIVND (reference sequence). This CDR3 is built from 16 residues. The CDR3 sequence is CASATGFMNSYNEQFF. CDR3 in DNA: TGTGCCAGCGCTACAGGGTTTATGAACTCCTACAATGAGCAGTTCTTC.